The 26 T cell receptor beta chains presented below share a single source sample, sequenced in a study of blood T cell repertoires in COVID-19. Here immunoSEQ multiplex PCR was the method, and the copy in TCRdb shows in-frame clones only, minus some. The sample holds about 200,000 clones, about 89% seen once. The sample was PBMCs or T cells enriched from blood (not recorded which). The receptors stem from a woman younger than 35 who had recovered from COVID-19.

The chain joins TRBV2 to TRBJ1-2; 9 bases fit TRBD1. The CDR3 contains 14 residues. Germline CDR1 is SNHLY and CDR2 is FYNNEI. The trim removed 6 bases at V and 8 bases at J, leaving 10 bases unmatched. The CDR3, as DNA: TGTGCCAGCAGCCTGGAGGGACAGGGAAACGGCTACACCTTC. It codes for CASSLEGQGNGYTF.

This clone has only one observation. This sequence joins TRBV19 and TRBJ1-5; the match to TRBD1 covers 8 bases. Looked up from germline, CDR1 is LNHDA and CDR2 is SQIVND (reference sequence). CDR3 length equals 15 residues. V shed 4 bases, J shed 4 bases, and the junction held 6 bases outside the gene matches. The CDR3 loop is CASSTSDRENQPQHF. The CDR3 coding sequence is TGTGCCAGTAGTACATCGGACAGGGAAAATCAGCCCCAGCATTTT. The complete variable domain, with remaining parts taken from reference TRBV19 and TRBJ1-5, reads DGGITQSPKYLFRKEGQNVTLSCEQNLNHDAMYWYRQDPGQGLRLIYYSQIVNDFQKGDIAEGYSVSREKKESFPLTVTSAQKNPTAFYLCASSTSDRENQPQHFGDGTRLSIL.

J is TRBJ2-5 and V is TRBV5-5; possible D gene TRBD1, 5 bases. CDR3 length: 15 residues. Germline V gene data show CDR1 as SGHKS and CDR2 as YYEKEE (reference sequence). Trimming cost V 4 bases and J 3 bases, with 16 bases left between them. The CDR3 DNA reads TGTGCCAGCAGCCCATGGACAATGGGCGAAGAGACCCAGTACTTC. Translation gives CASSPWTMGEETQYF.

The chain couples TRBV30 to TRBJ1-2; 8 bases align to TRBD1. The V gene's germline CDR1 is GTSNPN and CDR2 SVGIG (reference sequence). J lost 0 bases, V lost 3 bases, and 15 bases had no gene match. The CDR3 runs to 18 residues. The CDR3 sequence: CAWRGARPETGANYGYTF. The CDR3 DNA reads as TGTGCCTGGAGAGGAGCCCGCCCCGAGACAGGGGCTAACTATGGCTACACCTTC.

CDR3 DNA sequence: TGTGCCACAACCCGGGACAGGGGGCTTAATGAGCAGTTCTTC. Amino acids: CATTRDRGLNEQFF. This rearrangement joins TRBV10-3 to TRBJ2-1; 12 bases match TRBD1. Germline CDR1 is ENHRY and CDR2 is SYGVKD. The CDR3 is made up of 14 amino acids. The V gene end was trimmed by 10 bases and the J gene end by 7 bases; junction bases not matched to a gene: 8.

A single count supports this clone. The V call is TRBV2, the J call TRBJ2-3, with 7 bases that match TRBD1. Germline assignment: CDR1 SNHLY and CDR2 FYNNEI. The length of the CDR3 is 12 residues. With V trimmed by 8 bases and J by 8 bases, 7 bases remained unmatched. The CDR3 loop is CASGQGESTQYF. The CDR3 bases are TGTGCCAGCGGTCAGGGGGAGAGTACGCAGTATTTT.

The CDR3 is CASSGNGYGYTF. CDR3 coding DNA: TGTGCCAGCAGCGGTAATGGCTATGGCTACACCTTC. The chain employs TRBV27 and TRBJ1-2; D unresolved. V was clipped by 6 bases and J by 4 bases, with 9 bases between them. The CDR3 loop spans 12 amino acids. Germline assignment: CDR1 MNHEY and CDR2 SMNVEV (reference sequence).

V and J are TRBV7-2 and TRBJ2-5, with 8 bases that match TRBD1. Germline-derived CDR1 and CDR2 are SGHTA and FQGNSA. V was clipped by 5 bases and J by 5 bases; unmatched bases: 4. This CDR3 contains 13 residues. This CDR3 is CASSPHRGETQYF. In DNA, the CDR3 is TGTGCCAGCAGCCCGCACAGGGGGGAGACCCAGTACTTC.

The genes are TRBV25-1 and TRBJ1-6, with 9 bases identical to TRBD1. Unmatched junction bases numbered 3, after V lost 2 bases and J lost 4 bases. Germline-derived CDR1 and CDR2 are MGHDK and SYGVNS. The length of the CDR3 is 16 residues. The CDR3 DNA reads TGTGCCAGCAGTGAAACGGACAGGGGATATAATTCACCCCTCCACTTT. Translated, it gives CASSETDRGYNSPLHF.

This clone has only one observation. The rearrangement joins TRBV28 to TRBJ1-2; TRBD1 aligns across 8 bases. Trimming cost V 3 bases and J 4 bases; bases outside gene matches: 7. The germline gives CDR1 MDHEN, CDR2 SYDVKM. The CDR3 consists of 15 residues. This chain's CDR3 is CASSFSRGLGYGYTF. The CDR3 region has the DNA TGTGCCAGCAGTTTTTCCAGGGGGCTCGGCTATGGCTACACCTTC.

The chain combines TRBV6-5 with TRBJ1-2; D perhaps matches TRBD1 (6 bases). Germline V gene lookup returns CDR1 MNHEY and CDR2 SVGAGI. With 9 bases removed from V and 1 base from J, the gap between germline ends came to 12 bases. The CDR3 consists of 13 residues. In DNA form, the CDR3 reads TGTGCCAGTGCAGACAGGAGTAACTATGGCTACACCTTC. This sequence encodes CASADRSNYGYTF.

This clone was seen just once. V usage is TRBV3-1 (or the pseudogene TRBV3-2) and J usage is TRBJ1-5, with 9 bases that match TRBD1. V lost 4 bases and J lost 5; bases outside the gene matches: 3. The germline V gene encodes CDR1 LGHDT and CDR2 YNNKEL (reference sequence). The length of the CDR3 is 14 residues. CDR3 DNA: TGTGCCAGCAGCCTGGGGACAGGGTATCAGCCCCAGCATTTT. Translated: CASSLGTGYQPQHF.

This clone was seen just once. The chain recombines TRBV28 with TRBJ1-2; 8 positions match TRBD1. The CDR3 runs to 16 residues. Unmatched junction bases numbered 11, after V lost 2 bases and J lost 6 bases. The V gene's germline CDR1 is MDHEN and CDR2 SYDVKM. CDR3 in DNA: TGTGCCAGCAGTTTAAAAACCCGGACAGGGATTCATGGCTACACCTTC. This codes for CASSLKTRTGIHGYTF.

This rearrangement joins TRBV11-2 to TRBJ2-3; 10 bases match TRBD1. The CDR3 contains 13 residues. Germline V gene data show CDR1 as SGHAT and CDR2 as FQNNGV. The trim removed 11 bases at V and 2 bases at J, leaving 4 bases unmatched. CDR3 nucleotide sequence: TGTGCCTGGGACAGGGGATACACAGATACGCAGTATTTT. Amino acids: CAWDRGYTDTQYF. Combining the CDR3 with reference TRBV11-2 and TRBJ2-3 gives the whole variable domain EAGVAQSPRYKIIEKRQSVAFWCNPISGHATLYWYQQILGQGPKLLIQFQNNGVVDDSQLPKDRFSAERLKGVDSTLKIQPAKLEDSAVYLCAWDRGYTDTQYFGPGTRLTVL.

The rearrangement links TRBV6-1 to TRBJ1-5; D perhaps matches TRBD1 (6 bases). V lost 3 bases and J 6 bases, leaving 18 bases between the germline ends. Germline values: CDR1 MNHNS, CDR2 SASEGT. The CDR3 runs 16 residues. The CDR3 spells CASSENRANRGQPQHF. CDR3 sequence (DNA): TGTGCCAGCAGTGAGAACAGGGCGAATCGGGGTCAGCCCCAGCATTTT.

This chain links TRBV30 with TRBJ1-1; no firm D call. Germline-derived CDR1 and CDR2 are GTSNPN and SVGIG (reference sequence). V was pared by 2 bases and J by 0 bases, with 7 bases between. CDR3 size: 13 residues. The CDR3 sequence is CAWSLQLNTEAFF. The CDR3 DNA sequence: TGTGCCTGGAGTCTTCAGTTGAACACTGAAGCTTTCTTT.

The CDR3 spells CASSAGAVSGANVLTF. Here the CDR3 DNA reads TGTGCCAGCAGTGCCGGAGCGGTCTCTGGGGCCAACGTCCTGACTTTC. This rearrangement joins TRBV6-4 to TRBJ2-6; D perhaps matches TRBD2 (5 bases). The CDR3 loop spans 16 amino acids. The V and J ends lost 4 bases and 0 bases respectively, with 10 bases between them. Germline CDR1 MRHNA, CDR2 SNTAGT.

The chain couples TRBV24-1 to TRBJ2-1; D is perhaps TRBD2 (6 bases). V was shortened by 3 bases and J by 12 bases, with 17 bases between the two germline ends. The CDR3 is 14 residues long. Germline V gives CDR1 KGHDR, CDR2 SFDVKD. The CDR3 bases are TGTGCCACCAGTGATGGGAGTATTGGAGGGAGGCAGTTCTTC. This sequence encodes CATSDGSIGGRQFF.

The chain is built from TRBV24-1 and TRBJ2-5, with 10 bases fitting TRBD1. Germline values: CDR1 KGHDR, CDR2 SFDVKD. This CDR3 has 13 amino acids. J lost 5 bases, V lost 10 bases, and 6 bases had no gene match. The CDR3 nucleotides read TGTGCCACAGGACAGGGGGACGGGGAGACCCAGTACTTC. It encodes CATGQGDGETQYF.

In DNA, the CDR3 is TGTGCCAGCAGCTCCCAGGGAAACGAGCAGTACTTC. Its protein is CASSSQGNEQYF. The chain joins TRBV28 to TRBJ2-7, with a tentative D call TRBD1 (5 bases). Germline assignment: CDR1 MDHEN and CDR2 SYDVKM. The CDR3 spans 12 residues. Trimming pared 6 bases from V and 5 bases from J, leaving 11 bases between. Complete variable domain (other parts from reference TRBV28 and TRBJ2-7): DVKVTQSSRYLVKRTGEKVFLECVQDMDHENMFWYRQDPGLGLRLIYFSYDVKMKEKGDIPEGYSVSREKKERFSLILESASTNQTSMYLCASSSQGNEQYFGPGTRLTVT.

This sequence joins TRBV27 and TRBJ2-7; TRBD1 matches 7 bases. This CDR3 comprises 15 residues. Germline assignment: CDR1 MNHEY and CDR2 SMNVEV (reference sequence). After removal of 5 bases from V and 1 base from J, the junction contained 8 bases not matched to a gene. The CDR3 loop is CASSPRTGKSYEQYF. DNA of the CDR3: TGTGCCAGCAGTCCTAGGACAGGAAAGTCCTACGAGCAGTACTTC.

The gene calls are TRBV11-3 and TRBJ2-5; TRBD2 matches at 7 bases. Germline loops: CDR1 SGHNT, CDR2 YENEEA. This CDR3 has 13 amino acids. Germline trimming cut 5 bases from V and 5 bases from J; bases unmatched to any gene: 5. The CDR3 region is CASSPASGETQYF. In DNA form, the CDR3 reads TGTGCCAGCAGCCCCGCTAGCGGCGAGACCCAGTACTTC. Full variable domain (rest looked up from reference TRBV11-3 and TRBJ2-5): EAGVVQSPRYKIIEKKQPVAFWCNPISGHNTLYWYLQNLGQGPELLIRYENEEAVDDSQLPKDRFSAERLKGVDSTLKIQPAELGDSAVYLCASSPASGETQYFGPGTRLLVL.

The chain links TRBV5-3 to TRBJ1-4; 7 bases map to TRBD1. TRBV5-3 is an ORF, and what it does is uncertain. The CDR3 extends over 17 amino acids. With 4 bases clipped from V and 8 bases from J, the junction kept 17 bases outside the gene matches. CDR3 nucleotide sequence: TGTGCCAGAAGCCCCGTTAAAGGGGACAGAGTATGGGAAAAACTGTTTTTT. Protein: CARSPVKGDRVWEKLFF.

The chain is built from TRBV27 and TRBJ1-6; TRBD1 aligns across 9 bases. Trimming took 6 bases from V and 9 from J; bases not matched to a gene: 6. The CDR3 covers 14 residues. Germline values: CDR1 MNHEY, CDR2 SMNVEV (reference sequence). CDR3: CASSLTGGFSPLHF. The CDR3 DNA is TGTGCCAGCAGCCTCACAGGGGGCTTTTCACCCCTCCACTTT.

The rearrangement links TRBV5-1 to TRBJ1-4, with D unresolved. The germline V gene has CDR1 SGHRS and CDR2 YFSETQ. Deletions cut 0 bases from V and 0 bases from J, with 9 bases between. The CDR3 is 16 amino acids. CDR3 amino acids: CASSLGAGATNEKLFF. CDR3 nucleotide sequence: TGCGCCAGCAGCTTGGGGGCAGGCGCAACTAATGAAAAACTGTTTTTT.

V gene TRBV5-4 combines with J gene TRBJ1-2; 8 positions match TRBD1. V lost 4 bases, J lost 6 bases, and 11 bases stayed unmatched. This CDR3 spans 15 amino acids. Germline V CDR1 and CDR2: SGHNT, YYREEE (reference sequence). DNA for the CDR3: TGTGCCAGCAGCCGGGCAGGACAGGGATTCGATGGCTACACCTTC. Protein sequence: CASSRAGQGFDGYTF. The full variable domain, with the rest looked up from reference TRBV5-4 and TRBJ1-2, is ETGVTQSPTHLIKTRGQQVTLRCSSQSGHNTVSWYQQALGQGPQFIFQYYREEENGRGNFPPRFSGLQFPNYSSELNVNALELDDSALYLCASSRAGQGFDGYTFGSGTRLTVV.